This T cell receptor beta chain was obtained from a study of blood T cells in healthy people across ages. A second PCR of roughly 7 to 11 cycles used a sample-barcoded 5' primer and a J-beta primer mix. MiXCR was run by TCRdb on the 5' RACE reads, yielding one entry per CDR3 protein. The sample lists roughly 830,000 distinct CDR3 sequences, 60% to 80% occurring once. The CDR3 is 17 amino acids. Per germline, CDR1 DFQATT and CDR2 SNEGSKA (reference sequence). The trim removed 1 base at V and 6 bases at J, leaving 14 bases unmatched. The source of this sequence is a man aged 25-45 years in good health. The sample was blood. V is TRBV20-1 and J is TRBJ2-1; 8 bases fit TRBD2. Written as DNA, the CDR3 is TGCAGTGCTAGAGCGATACGCGCGGGGGGCCTCTCCAATGAGCAGTTCTTC. Its translation: CSARAIRAGGLSNEQFF.